The 22 T cell receptor beta chains in this list originate from one sample, sequenced in a study of control samples from healthy donors and cancer patients. TCRdb keeps only in-frame clones here, not all; method: immunoSEQ multiplex PCR. The table records under 200,000 clones, roughly nine tenths of them present only once. Sequencing used blood. These receptors were obtained from a woman aged 30 to 39 in good health.

In nucleotides, the CDR3 is TGTGCCAGCAGTTTAGCGGGGGGGCAAGAGACCCAGTACTTC. It encodes CASSLAGGQETQYF. This chain links TRBV25-1 with TRBJ2-5; TRBD2 matches at 11 bases. CDR1 and CDR2 from the germline V gene are MGHDK and SYGVNS. V was clipped by 5 bases and J by 2 bases; unmatched bases: 1. This CDR3 is built from 14 residues.

V is TRBV6-5 and J is TRBJ1-1; 11 nucleotides match TRBD1. V shed 5 bases and J 9 bases; nucleotides not matched to a gene: 8. The CDR3 runs to 14 residues. The germline gives CDR1 MNHEY, CDR2 SVGAGI. The CDR3 DNA follows: TGTGCCAGCAGTCCAGGGGGGACAGGGGGAAAAGCTTTCTTT. Amino acid sequence: CASSPGGTGGKAFF.

This rearrangement joins TRBV4-3 to TRBJ2-7; tentative D call: TRBD2 (6 bases). Germline lookup yields CDR1 LGHNA and CDR2 YSLEER. Between the trimmed V and J ends, which lost 1 base and 2 bases, there was a span of 12 bases. The CDR3 length is 15 residues. For the CDR3, the DNA is TGCGCCAGCAGCCAAGGGATAGCGGAGGCCTACGAGCAGTACTTC. Its protein product is CASSQGIAEAYEQYF.

This rearrangement joins TRBV25-1 to TRBJ1-6; D remains unclear. V lost 1 base and J 7 bases, leaving 8 bases between the germline ends. The CDR3 has 14 residues. Germline-derived CDR1 and CDR2 are MGHDK and SYGVNS. The CDR3 is CASSESRVNSPLHF. For the CDR3, the DNA is TGTGCCAGCAGTGAATCTAGGGTAAATTCACCCCTCCACTTT. Full variable domain (missing parts from reference TRBV25-1 and TRBJ1-6): EADIYQTPRYLVIGTGKKITLECSQTMGHDKMYWYQQDPGMELHLIHYSYGVNSTEKGDLSSESTVSRIRTEHFPLTLESARPSHTSQYLCASSESRVNSPLHFGNGTRLTVT.

This chain links TRBV4-1 with TRBJ1-3; D unresolved. Germline values: CDR1 MGHRA, CDR2 YSYEKL. Trimming removed 3 bases at V and 0 bases at J, with 12 bases between. The CDR3 is 16 amino acids. The CDR3 here is CASSQILGLSGNTIYF. In nucleotides, the CDR3 is TGCGCCAGCAGCCAGATACTAGGGCTCTCTGGAAACACCATATATTTT.

The chain joins TRBV2 to TRBJ2-7, with D perhaps given as TRBD1 or TRBD2 (7 bases each). Germline CDR1 SNHLY, CDR2 FYNNEI. There are 14 residues in the CDR3. V was pared by 3 bases and J by 5 bases, with 14 bases between. DNA of the CDR3: TGTGCCAGCAGTGACGTGGCAGGGGGGGACGAGCAGTACTTC. This encodes CASSDVAGGDEQYF.

V gene TRBV19 combines with J gene TRBJ1-5, with 8 bases that match TRBD1. CDR1 and CDR2 from the germline V gene are LNHDA and SQIVND (reference sequence). The V and J ends lost 7 bases and 5 bases, in that order; junction bases with no gene match: 7. This CDR3 comprises 14 residues. Here the CDR3 reads CASIMGTGHQPQHF. The CDR3 DNA sequence: TGTGCCAGTATCATGGGGACAGGCCATCAGCCCCAGCATTTT. The entire variable domain, with the rest obtained from reference TRBV19 and TRBJ1-5, is as follows: DGGITQSPKYLFRKEGQNVTLSCEQNLNHDAMYWYRQDPGQGLRLIYYSQIVNDFQKGDIAEGYSVSREKKESFPLTVTSAQKNPTAFYLCASIMGTGHQPQHFGDGTRLSIL.

The chain has TRBV5-1 and TRBJ1-5; 8 positions match TRBD1. The CDR3 length is 14 residues. Germline CDR1 reads SGHRS; CDR2 reads YFSETQ. V gave up 0 bases and J gave up 5 bases; unmatched junction bases: 1. Here the CDR3 reads CASSLDRGDQPQHF. DNA for the CDR3: TGCGCCAGCAGCTTGGACAGGGGGGATCAGCCCCAGCATTTT. Complete variable domain (other parts from reference TRBV5-1 and TRBJ1-5): KAGVTQTPRYLIKTRGQQVTLSCSPISGHRSVSWYQQTPGQGLQFLFEYFSETQRNKGNFPGRFSGRQFSNSRSEMNVSTLELGDSALYLCASSLDRGDQPQHFGDGTRLSIL.

This chain links TRBV9 with TRBJ2-7; 7 positions match TRBD2. CDR3 length: 14 amino acids. J lost 2 bases, V lost 4 bases, and 6 bases had no gene match. The germline V gene has CDR1 SGDLS and CDR2 YYNGEE. The CDR3 region has the DNA TGTGCCAGCAGCACCAGCGGGAACCCCTACGAGCAGTACTTC. Protein: CASSTSGNPYEQYF.

V is TRBV15 and J is TRBJ1-6; no clear D gene. The CDR3 has 13 residues. V dropped 6 bases and J dropped 4 bases, with 7 bases sitting between them. The germline CDR1 and CDR2 sequences are LNHNV and YYDKDF (reference sequence). CDR3 amino acids: CATSSAYNSPLHF. The CDR3 DNA is TGTGCCACCAGTTCAGCGTATAATTCACCCCTCCACTTT.

V gene TRBV9 combines with J gene TRBJ2-1; 7 nucleotides align to TRBD2. Germline V lookup: CDR1 SGDLS, CDR2 YYNGEE. The CDR3 totals 16 residues. Unmatched junction bases numbered 6, after V lost 0 bases and J lost 3 bases. The CDR3 sequence: CASSVVSRGSYNEQFF. The CDR3 DNA sequence: TGTGCCAGCAGCGTAGTTTCTCGCGGGAGCTACAATGAGCAGTTCTTC.

This rearrangement joins TRBV5-5 to TRBJ1-2, with D perhaps matching TRBD1 (5 bases). The germline V and J ends were trimmed by 4 bases and 4 bases, with 11 bases remaining between them. CDR1 is SGHKS, CDR2 YYEKEE, per germline (reference sequence). The CDR3 is 13 residues long. CDR3 amino acids: CASSRDGIYGYTF. CDR3 DNA sequence: TGTGCCAGCAGCCGGGACGGAATCTATGGCTACACCTTC.

The chain carries TRBV9 and TRBJ1-3; D not certain. The CDR3 consists of 13 residues. Trimming took off 0 bases at V and 2 bases at J, with 3 bases between the two ends. The germline V gene has CDR1 SGDLS and CDR2 YYNGEE. For the CDR3, the DNA is TGTGCCAGCAGCGTAGCCACTGGAAACACCATATATTTT. Translating gives CASSVATGNTIYF.

The chain carries TRBV7-9 and TRBJ2-1; weak D call: TRBD1 (5 bases). The CDR3 loop spans 13 amino acids. Germline V gives CDR1 SEHNR, CDR2 FQNEAQ (reference sequence). V was shortened by 3 bases and J by 6 bases, with 9 bases between the two germline ends. The CDR3 reads CASSFRRVNEQFF. The CDR3 DNA reads as TGTGCCAGCAGCTTTCGCAGGGTCAATGAGCAGTTCTTC.

The chain links TRBV5-1 to TRBJ2-6; D possibly corresponds to TRBD1 (6 bases). V dropped 5 bases and J dropped 4 bases, with 10 bases sitting between them. From germline, CDR1 is SGHRS and CDR2 YFSETQ. The CDR3 totals 14 residues. The CDR3 spells CASRQGEGANVLTF. The CDR3 region has the DNA TGCGCCAGCAGACAGGGTGAAGGGGCCAACGTCCTGACTTTC.

The chain has TRBV5-1 and TRBJ2-5; D might be TRBD1 (5 bases). This CDR3 is 13 amino acids long. Deletions cut 3 bases from V and 5 bases from J, with 11 bases between. Germline loops: CDR1 SGHRS, CDR2 YFSETQ. CDR3 sequence: CASSSGSVETQYF. The CDR3 DNA sequence: TGCGCCAGCAGCTCAGGGTCCGTGGAGACCCAGTACTTC.

This clone appeared once. Other DNA sequences in the sample encode the same CDR3. CDR3 region: CASSVGGNYGYTF. CDR3 coding DNA: TGTGCCAGCAGCGTGGGCGGGAACTATGGCTACACCTTC. This sequence joins TRBV9 and TRBJ1-2; unclear D gene. The CDR3 is made up of 13 amino acids. CDR1 SGDLS and CDR2 YYNGEE come from the germline V gene. Trimming removed 2 bases from V and 2 bases from J, with 7 bases in between. The full variable domain, completed using reference TRBV9 and TRBJ1-2, is DSGVTQTPKHLITATGQRVTLRCSPRSGDLSVYWYQQSLDQGLQFLIQYYNGEERAKGNILERFSAQQFPDLHSELNLSSLELGDSALYFCASSVGGNYGYTFGSGTRLTVV.

This chain connects TRBV6-1 to TRBJ1-1; possibly TRBD1 for D (6 bases). Germline loops: CDR1 MNHNS, CDR2 SASEGT. There are 15 residues in the CDR3. The ends were cut back, 3 bases at V and 3 bases at J, with 14 bases in the middle. CDR3 bases: TGTGCCAGCAGTGATACAGGGAAGGTACACACTGAAGCTTTCTTT. Residues: CASSDTGKVHTEAFF.

The chain couples TRBV5-1 to TRBJ2-7; TRBD1 matches 9 bases. CDR1 SGHRS and CDR2 YFSETQ come from the germline V gene. V shed 0 bases and J 4 bases; nucleotides not matched to a gene: 5. There are 15 residues in the CDR3. CDR3 sequence: CASSLDGTGSYEQYF. CDR3 coding DNA: TGCGCCAGCAGCTTGGATGGGACAGGGTCTTACGAGCAGTACTTC.

This chain links TRBV19 with TRBJ1-1; TRBD1 matches 9 bases. The ends lost 4 bases at V and 1 base at J; junction bases unmatched: 4. In germline, CDR1 is LNHDA, CDR2 SQIVND (reference sequence). The CDR3 totals 15 residues. For the CDR3, the DNA is TGTGCCAGTAGTAGAGGGACAGGGCGGAACACTGAAGCTTTCTTT. Protein product: CASSRGTGRNTEAFF.

The chain employs TRBV29-1 and TRBJ2-2; D may be TRBD1 (7 bases). In germline, CDR1 is SQVTM, CDR2 ANQGSEA. The CDR3 sequence is 13 residues long. Trimming shortened V by 4 bases and J by 7 bases, and 13 bases separated the two germline ends. The CDR3 is CSVVGRGDGELFF. For the CDR3, the DNA is TGCAGCGTTGTGGGCAGGGGGGACGGGGAGCTGTTTTTT.

This clone is a singleton in its sample. The chain uses TRBV27 and TRBJ1-5; D is unclear. The CDR3 sequence is 14 residues long. V was cut by 0 bases and J by 5 bases, with 8 bases left in between. The germline CDR1 and CDR2 sequences are MNHEY and SMNVEV (reference sequence). Here the CDR3 reads CASSLSGDYQPQHF. The DNA of the CDR3 is TGTGCCAGCAGTTTATCCGGAGATTATCAGCCCCAGCATTTT.